This T cell receptor (beta chain) was identified during a study of cytotoxic CD8 clonotypes in ibrutinib-treated CLL. Turning to the study itself: Researchers reported 11 relapsed/refractory and approximately 16 treatment-naive patients, 17 to 18 of them IGHV unmutated. The sample average was approximately 260,000 productive templates and 90,000 to 95,000 productive rearrangements. Study results and caveats: In sustained-remission versus progressing patients, sampling times differed.

This CDR3 contains 14 residues. Trimming took off 0 bases at V and 4 bases at J, with 7 bases between the two ends. Germline CDR1 LNHDA, CDR2 SQIVND (reference sequence). Clones were sequenced by immunoSEQ multiplex PCR, and TCRdb holds only the in-frame ones, with some missing. The top ten hold about 2.9% of the sample, which has 150,000 to 200,000 clones, 88% seen once. The source of roughly 2 micrograms of genomic DNA for TCR beta libraries was cryopreserved PBMCs. Concerning this clone itself: The antigen is not known.

The receptor comes from a human donor with chronic lymphocytic leukemia. This specimen was PBMCs, taken at disease progression, from a patient treated with ibrutinib. The gene calls are TRBV19 and TRBJ1-3; D remains unclear. CDR3 sequence reads: CASSIDAAGNTIYF. In DNA, the CDR3 is TGTGCCAGTAGTATAGACGCGGCCGGAAACACCATATATTTT.